Given below is one T cell receptor (beta chain) in context. The junction departs from germline at one end; a sequencing error may be responsible. Method: immunoSEQ multiplex PCR; TCRdb's copy keeps in-frame clones and lacks some. The sample consists of roughly 30,000 clones, around 80% of them appearing once. The source of the sample is a study of T cells in narcolepsy. The sequence came from a human donor with narcolepsy. Sequencing was done on a sample of CD45RA- memory CD4+ T cells from PBMCs.

Here the CDR3 reads CASSLGLARLGNTGELFF. Written as DNA, the CDR3 is TGTGCTAGCAGCTTAGGGCTAGCGAGATTGGGGAACACCGGGGAGCTGTTTTTT. The J gene is TRBJ2-2, the V gene TRBV7-7; the D gene is possibly TRBD2 (6 bases). The CDR3 has 18 amino acids. Germline V CDR1 and CDR2: SSHAT, FNYEAQ (reference sequence).